These 17 T cell receptor beta chains share one sample of origin, sequenced in a study of beta chain features in type 1 diabetes (dated by TCRdb to about 2018). Libraries were prepared through the immunoSEQ multiplex PCR assay. The entire isolated RNA was reverse transcribed using the High Capacity cDNA Reverse Transcription Kit, and thus expressed TCRB transcripts were sequenced. Not all clones reach the TCRdb copy of this immuneACCESS table, which keeps in-frame sequences only. Checked studies attribute under half of the gap to unresolved V genes and leave the rest unexplained. This sample is represented by 110,000 to 150,000 clones; nearly 9.5% of them were singletons. 0.6% to 0.8% of the sample comes from the top ten. The sample taken for sequencing was central memory CD4+ T cells from blood. Source of these receptors: a young man in good health.

V usage is TRBV2 and J usage is TRBJ1-4; no clear D. Trimming removed 5 bases from V and 2 bases from J, with 3 bases in between. This CDR3 has 12 amino acids. The V gene's germline CDR1 is SNHLY and CDR2 FYNNEI. Here the CDR3 DNA reads TGTGCCAGCAGTCTCACTAATGAAAAACTGTTTTTT. Encoded protein: CASSLTNEKLFF.

This chain links TRBV4-1 with TRBJ2-2; TRBD2 matches at 9 bases. With 5 bases clipped from V and 1 base from J, the junction kept 8 bases outside the gene matches. CDR1 MGHRA and CDR2 YSYEKL come from the germline V gene. The CDR3 runs 17 residues. The CDR3 sequence is CASSSPLAGVNTGELFF. CDR3 coding DNA: TGCGCCAGCAGCTCCCCCTTAGCGGGGGTGAACACCGGGGAGCTGTTTTTT.

The V and J genes are TRBV29-1 and TRBJ2-5, with 9 bases lining up with TRBD1. This CDR3 has 15 amino acids. V lost 6 bases, J lost 0 bases, and 8 bases stayed unmatched. Germline V lookup: CDR1 SQVTM, CDR2 ANQGSEA. CDR3 DNA: TGCAGCGTAAAGCCGGGACAGGGAAACCAAGAGACCCAGTACTTC. The encoded protein is CSVKPGQGNQETQYF.

V and J are TRBV6-1 and TRBJ1-2, with 9 bases matching TRBD1. In germline, CDR1 is MNHNS, CDR2 SASEGT. The CDR3 is 16 residues long. Losses at the gene ends were 3 bases for V and 7 bases for J; bases not matched to a gene: 12. CDR3 in DNA: TGTGCCAGCAGTGATCCCCTCGGGACAGGGAATAGTGGCTACACCTTC. Its protein is CASSDPLGTGNSGYTF.

The chain employs TRBV30 and TRBJ2-7; possible D gene TRBD1, 8 bases. The CDR3 spans 12 residues. Trimming cost V 4 bases and J 7 bases, with 14 bases left between them. CDR1 GTSNPN and CDR2 SVGIG come from the germline V gene (reference sequence). CDR3 residues: CAWTTGGGEQYF. As DNA, the CDR3 is TGTGCCTGGACTACAGGGGGGGGAGAGCAGTACTTC.

This clone came up a few times. This chain uses TRBV5-4 with TRBJ2-1; 10 nucleotides agree with TRBD2. The CDR3 is made up of 14 amino acids. The ends lost 5 bases at V and 11 bases at J; junction bases unmatched: 10. Germline CDR1 SGHNT, CDR2 YYREEE (reference sequence). The CDR3 coding sequence is TGTGCCAGCAGGGACCCTAGCGGGGGAGAAAAGCAGTTCTTC. Protein: CASRDPSGGEKQFF. The entire variable domain, with the rest obtained from reference TRBV5-4 and TRBJ2-1, is as follows: ETGVTQSPTHLIKTRGQQVTLRCSSQSGHNTVSWYQQALGQGPQFIFQYYREEENGRGNFPPRFSGLQFPNYSSELNVNALELDDSALYLCASRDPSGGEKQFFGPGTRLTVL.

The chain links TRBV6-6 to TRBJ2-7; D might be TRBD2 (5 bases). This CDR3 region has 12 residues. V dropped 4 bases and J dropped 6 bases, with 10 bases sitting between them. CDR1 MNHNY and CDR2 SVGAGI come from the germline V gene (reference sequence). For the CDR3, the DNA is TGTGCCAGCAGTTCCGGGGATGGCGAGCAGTACTTC. Translated: CASSSGDGEQYF.

This clone was recorded a few times. The chain links TRBV9 to TRBJ2-3, with D perhaps matching TRBD1 (7 bases). Germline lookup yields CDR1 SGDLS and CDR2 YYNGEE. This CDR3 spans 17 amino acids. Trimming left V 0 bases short and J 3 bases short, with 17 bases between. For the CDR3, the DNA is TGTGCCAGCAGCGTAGAGTTGGGGCAGGGGGGTACAGATACGCAGTATTTT. This encodes CASSVELGQGGTDTQYF.

This clone was observed a few times. The chain links TRBV7-2 to TRBJ2-1; no reliable D call. The CDR3 is 13 amino acids. The V end lost 1 base, the J end lost 4 bases, and 5 bases lay between the germline ends. The germline V gene has CDR1 SGHTA and CDR2 FQGNSA. The DNA for the CDR3 is TGTGCCAGCAGCTTAGAACGGTACAATGAGCAGTTCTTC. It specifies CASSLERYNEQFF.

This clone was seen just once. The chain links TRBV19 to TRBJ1-2, with D tentatively TRBD1 (6 bases). CDR1 is LNHDA, CDR2 SQIVND, per germline (reference sequence). This CDR3 is built from 17 residues. V was shortened by 3 bases and J by 3 bases, with 20 bases between the two germline ends. CDR3 sequence reads: CASSMGNREPGDYGYTF. The CDR3 nucleotides read TGTGCCAGTAGTATGGGAAACAGGGAACCCGGGGACTATGGCTACACCTTC.

V is TRBV27 and J is TRBJ2-7, with TRBD1 matching over 7 bases. J lost 3 bases, V lost 5 bases, and 10 bases had no gene match. CDR1 is MNHEY, CDR2 SMNVEV, per germline (reference sequence). There are 15 residues in the CDR3. CDR3: CASSPRGTANYEQYF. The DNA of the CDR3 is TGTGCCAGCAGTCCAAGGGGGACAGCGAACTACGAGCAGTACTTC.

This chain links TRBV30 with TRBJ2-7, with 10 positions matching TRBD2. The CDR3 is 14 residues long. Trimming took 4 bases from V and 4 from J; bases not matched to a gene: 7. CDR1 is GTSNPN, CDR2 SVGIG, per germline (reference sequence). In nucleotides, the CDR3 is TGTGCCTGGAAAAAAGCGGGGGGGGTGTACGAGCAGTACTTC. The encoded protein is CAWKKAGGVYEQYF. Full variable domain (remainder filled in from reference TRBV30 and TRBJ2-7): SQTIHQWPATLVQPVGSPLSLECTVEGTSNPNLYWYRQAAGRGLQLLFYSVGIGQISSEVPQNLSASRPQDRQFILSSKKLLLSDSGFYLCAWKKAGGVYEQYFGPGTRLTVT.

V gene TRBV4-2 combines with J gene TRBJ2-4; weak D call: TRBD2 (7 bases). The CDR3 is made up of 12 amino acids. Germline V lookup: CDR1 LGHNA, CDR2 YNFKEQ. V lost 8 bases, J lost 8 bases, and 13 bases lay in between. Written as DNA, the CDR3 is TGTGCCAGCGGGGGGGCGGGTGACATTCAGTACTTC. Its protein product is CASGGAGDIQYF.

The genes are TRBV9 and TRBJ1-4; D gene ambiguous. The germline V and J ends were trimmed by 6 bases and 0 bases, with 12 bases remaining between them. The CDR3 runs 15 residues. Germline loops: CDR1 SGDLS, CDR2 YYNGEE. Here the CDR3 reads CASTRGGTTNEKLFF. Written as DNA, the CDR3 is TGTGCCAGCACCCGGGGAGGCACAACTAATGAAAAACTGTTTTTT.

This clone came up a few times. This sequence joins TRBV11-2 and TRBJ1-1, with TRBD1 matching 7 bases. Losses at the gene ends were 4 bases for V and 3 bases for J; bases not matched to a gene: 2. This CDR3 contains 13 residues. CDR1 and CDR2 (germline): SGHAT, FQNNGV. CDR3 DNA sequence: TGTGCCAGCAGCTCTGACAGGGACACTGAAGCTTTCTTT. Protein product: CASSSDRDTEAFF.

The CDR3 coding sequence is TGTGCCACCAGCAGAGAAAGCTTGAACTCCTACAATGAGCAGTTCTTC. Translated: CATSRESLNSYNEQFF. The rearrangement links TRBV15 to TRBJ2-1; D not resolved. Germline values: CDR1 LNHNV, CDR2 YYDKDF (reference sequence). Trimming left V 0 bases short and J 0 bases short, with 9 bases between. CDR3 size: 16 residues.

This clone was seen more than once but under ten times. The genes are TRBV6-5 and TRBJ2-7, with D perhaps TRBD2 (5 bases). The CDR3 runs 15 residues. V was pared by 6 bases and J by 0 bases, with 15 bases between. The germline V gene encodes CDR1 MNHEY and CDR2 SVGAGI. The CDR3 DNA sequence: TGTGCCAGCAGCCGCGGGCAGCTGATCTCCTACGAGCAGTACTTC. Amino acid sequence: CASSRGQLISYEQYF.